Below are 12 T cell receptor beta chains sequenced from a single sample in a study of CD4 and CD8 cells across lung adenocarcinoma regions. TCRdb recomputed calls from the PCR reads with MiXCR, one row per CDR3 protein. The sample has under 20,000 distinct CDR3 sequences; 46% are singletons. Sequenced: CD4+ T cells from the margin of a lung tumor. The receptors shown here come from a male donor with lung adenocarcinoma. The CD4 and CD8 labels of this study may be unreliable.

The chain is built from TRBV12-3 or TRBV12-4 and TRBJ1-6; 9 nucleotides align to TRBD1. V trimming: 6 bases; J trimming: 9 bases; junction bases outside the gene matches: 3. This CDR3 is 13 amino acids long. CDR3 sequence: CASRRDRASPLHF. Here the CDR3 DNA reads TGTGCCAGCAGGCGGGACAGGGCTTCACCCCTCCACTTT.

By its share, this clonotype is medium-sized (0.01 to 0.1%). The V gene is TRBV6-1, the J gene TRBJ2-5; 7 bases fit TRBD1. The DNA end lines up better with TRBJ2-7; the J call may be wrong. The CDR3 has 15 residues. Per germline, CDR1 MNHNS and CDR2 SASEGT. This CDR3 is CASRPGGPKFYEQYF. The CDR3, as DNA: TGTGCCAGCAGACCAGGGGGTCCCAAATTCTACGAGCAGTACTTC.

Comments on this clonotype: A read error may account for a junction end that differs from germline. This chain links TRBV6-5 with TRBJ2-4, with 8 bases identical to TRBD2. CDR3 length: 16 amino acids. CDR1 is MNHEY, CDR2 SVGAGI, per germline. In DNA form, the CDR3 reads TGTGCCAGCAGCTTACCGGCGGGGGGTCCAAAAGATACTCAGTATTTC. Translated: CASSLPAGGPKDTQYF.

The chain links TRBV20-1 to TRBJ2-1; 14 nucleotides align to TRBD2. CDR1 and CDR2 from the germline V gene are DFQATT and SNEGSKA (reference sequence). With 3 bases clipped from V and 13 bases from J, the junction kept 11 bases outside the gene matches. The CDR3 has 15 amino acids. CDR3: CSASIGRLAGGPQFF. CDR3 bases: TGCAGTGCTAGTATAGGCCGACTAGCGGGAGGGCCACAGTTCTTC.

This clonotype was observed a few times. This chain connects TRBV6-1 to TRBJ1-1; perhaps TRBD1 as D (5 bases). This CDR3 has 13 amino acids. The germline gives CDR1 MNHNS, CDR2 SASEGT. V lost 5 bases to trimming and J lost 5 bases, with 12 bases between them. The CDR3 spells CASSTDRGTEAFF. In nucleotides, the CDR3 is TGTGCCAGCAGTACGGACCGGGGGACTGAAGCTTTCTTT.

The chain joins TRBV5-1 to TRBJ2-5; D uncertain. CDR3 length equals 14 residues. Trimming left V 5 bases short and J 1 base short, with 12 bases between. The germline V gene encodes CDR1 SGHRS and CDR2 YFSETQ. CDR3 in amino acids: CASRPAGLQETQYF. The CDR3 nucleotides read TGCGCCAGCAGGCCTGCCGGGCTCCAAGAGACCCAGTACTTC.

About this clonotype itself: Sequence at one end of the junction differs from germline and may be a read error. The chain has TRBV12-3 or TRBV12-4 and TRBJ2-3; TRBD1 is a possible D gene (6 bases). The CDR3 length is 13 residues. Written as DNA, the CDR3 is TGTGCCACGGGGCACAGGGCCACAGACACGCAGTACTTT. Translated: CATGHRATDTQYF.

This clonotype has just a few counts. V is TRBV27 and J is TRBJ2-1, with D perhaps assigned TRBD1 or TRBD2 (6 bases each). This CDR3 region has 14 residues. Germline CDR1 MNHEY, CDR2 SMNVEV (reference sequence). The V gene lost 2 bases and the J gene lost 7 bases, with 12 bases spanning the gap. The CDR3 spells CASSLERRGNEQFF. The CDR3, as DNA: TGTGCCAGCAGTTTAGAGCGGAGGGGGAATGAGCAGTTCTTC.

In this sample, this clonotype turned up many times. The chain is built from TRBV10-3 and TRBJ2-5; 9 nucleotides line up with TRBD1. Unmatched junction bases numbered 7, after V lost 3 bases and J lost 5 bases. The germline V gene has CDR1 ENHRY and CDR2 SYGVKD. CDR3 length: 15 residues. The CDR3 reads CAISEKTGGGETQYF. The CDR3 DNA is TGTGCCATCAGTGAAAAGACAGGGGGAGGGGAGACCCAGTACTTC.

This clonotype is judged medium-sized. The chain carries TRBV6-5 and TRBJ2-1; the D gene is possibly TRBD2 (5 bases). This CDR3 is built from 14 residues. The ends were cut back, 5 bases at V and 4 bases at J, with 12 bases in the middle. CDR1 and CDR2 (germline): MNHEY, SVGAGI. CDR3 in amino acids: CASSNTAEYNEQFF. CDR3 nucleotide sequence: TGTGCCAGCAGTAATACAGCGGAATACAATGAGCAGTTCTTC.

This clonotype is classed as large. The CDR3 DNA reads as TGTGCCAGCAGTTTAGGCCTCCACGATGAGCAGTTCTTC. Its protein product is CASSLGLHDEQFF. This chain joins TRBV27 and TRBJ2-1; D remains ambiguous. The CDR3 contains 13 residues. Germline CDR1 and CDR2: MNHEY and SMNVEV (reference sequence). With 2 bases removed from V and 8 bases from J, the gap between germline ends came to 10 bases.

The chain recombines TRBV20-1 with TRBJ2-1, with D hard to call. CDR1 and CDR2 from the germline V gene are DFQATT and SNEGSKA (reference sequence). The CDR3 length is 15 residues. The ends were cut back, 0 bases at V and 10 bases at J, with 19 bases in the middle. CDR3 region: CSARDPISVGGEQFF. Here the CDR3 DNA reads TGCAGTGCTAGAGATCCGATTTCGGTGGGTGGGGAGCAGTTCTTC.